The 32 T cell receptor beta chains below all came from one sample that was sequenced in a study of cytomegalovirus exposure and HLA in healthy donors. Vbeta (60) and Jbeta (13) primers were used in the PCR. Sequenced by immunoSEQ multiplex PCR; TCRdb stores in-frame clones only, minus some. The table has about 190,000 clones, around 79% seen once; the top ten hold 1.6%. The sample comprised PBMCs. Receptor source: a woman aged 18-30 years in good health and CMV-seronegative.

This clone was counted once. The gene calls are TRBV7-2 and TRBJ2-7; D is possibly TRBD2 (5 bases). This CDR3 contains 14 residues. V dropped 1 base and J dropped 5 bases, with 12 bases sitting between them. Germline CDR1 and CDR2: SGHTA and FQGNSA. In DNA form, the CDR3 reads TGTGCCAGCAGCTTAGTGGGGAGACACCACGAGCAGTACTTC. It specifies CASSLVGRHHEQYF.

As concerns this clone: This specimen includes other DNA sequences encoding the same CDR3. This chain uses TRBV25-1 with TRBJ2-7, with D perhaps matching TRBD2 (5 bases). This CDR3 is built from 14 residues. Germline-derived CDR1 and CDR2 are MGHDK and SYGVNS. V gave up 6 bases and J gave up 0 bases, with 12 bases separating them. The CDR3 reads CASSRTGSSYEQYF. The CDR3 DNA reads as TGTGCCAGCAGCCGGACGGGGTCCTCCTACGAGCAGTACTTC.

The J gene is TRBJ2-5, the V gene TRBV15; no reliable D call. The V end was cut by 0 bases, the J end by 5 bases, with 10 bases between. Germline V lookup: CDR1 LNHNV, CDR2 YYDKDF (reference sequence). This CDR3 comprises 14 residues. CDR3 DNA sequence: TGTGCCACCAGCAGAGATACATCTTGGGAGACCCAGTACTTC. Protein sequence: CATSRDTSWETQYF.

CDR3: CASRGDREVNQPQHF. The DNA for the CDR3 is TGTGCCAGTAGGGGGGACAGGGAGGTAAATCAGCCCCAGCATTTT. V is TRBV19 and J is TRBJ1-5; 9 bases match TRBD1. CDR3 length equals 15 residues. After removal of 6 bases from V and 4 bases from J, the junction contained 7 bases not matched to a gene. Germline CDR1 is LNHDA and CDR2 is SQIVND (reference sequence). Full variable domain (remainder filled in from reference TRBV19 and TRBJ1-5): DGGITQSPKYLFRKEGQNVTLSCEQNLNHDAMYWYRQDPGQGLRLIYYSQIVNDFQKGDIAEGYSVSREKKESFPLTVTSAQKNPTAFYLCASRGDREVNQPQHFGDGTRLSIL.

This chain uses TRBV20-1 with TRBJ1-1; D call uncertain. The CDR3 runs to 11 residues. Germline CDR1 reads DFQATT; CDR2 reads SNEGSKA (reference sequence). V lost 4 bases to trimming and J lost 3 bases, with 6 bases between them. The chain's CDR3 is CSATSHTEAFF. The CDR3 DNA sequence: TGCAGTGCTACCTCCCACACTGAAGCTTTCTTT.

This chain joins TRBV7-2 and TRBJ1-2; D is ambiguous. Trimming left V 4 bases short and J 2 bases short, with 8 bases between. Per germline, CDR1 SGHTA and CDR2 FQGNSA. CDR3 length: 13 amino acids. The DNA of the CDR3 is TGTGCCAGCAGCTCCTCCGGGAACTATGGCTACACCTTC. Translated, it gives CASSSSGNYGYTF.

The CDR3 sequence is CASTTNSTAMNTEAFF. In DNA form, the CDR3 reads TGTGCCAGCACCACGAACTCGACAGCCATGAACACTGAAGCTTTCTTT. The chain joins TRBV9 to TRBJ1-1; tentative D call: TRBD1 (5 bases). The germline V gene has CDR1 SGDLS and CDR2 YYNGEE. This CDR3 is 16 amino acids long. The V end lost 6 bases, the J end lost 0 bases, and 18 bases lay between the germline ends.

The gene calls are TRBV6-6 and TRBJ2-7; D remains unclear. The CDR3 has 13 residues. CDR1 is MNHNY and CDR2 is SVGAGI in the germline V gene (reference sequence). V was shortened by 6 bases and J by 2 bases, with 11 bases between the two germline ends. CDR3 nucleotides: TGTGCCAGCAGCGTCAGTTTCACCTACGAGCAGTACTTC. Translating gives CASSVSFTYEQYF.

The genes are TRBV19 and TRBJ2-2; perhaps TRBD1 as D (6 bases). Germline lookup yields CDR1 LNHDA and CDR2 SQIVND (reference sequence). Trimming took 5 bases from V and 2 from J, leaving 9 bases between them. The CDR3 has 14 amino acids. CDR3 protein: CASSVDRNTGELFF. The CDR3 DNA reads as TGTGCCAGTAGTGTGGACAGAAACACCGGGGAGCTGTTTTTT.

V gene TRBV7-3 combines with J gene TRBJ2-1; 12 positions agree with TRBD2. Germline V gene lookup returns CDR1 SGHTA and CDR2 FQGTGA. CDR3 length: 17 amino acids. V dropped 2 bases and J dropped 9; count of bases not matched to a gene: 11. The CDR3 reads CASSLYRTSGRIGEQFF. The CDR3 nucleotides are TGTGCCAGCAGCTTATATCGAACTAGCGGGAGGATCGGTGAGCAGTTCTTC.

This chain links TRBV7-9 with TRBJ1-4; the D is unclear. The CDR3 consists of 15 residues. V was pared by 1 base and J by 4 bases, with 10 bases between. Germline V gene data show CDR1 as SEHNR and CDR2 as FQNEAQ (reference sequence). The CDR3 DNA sequence: TGTGCCAGCAGCTTAGTAGCAGCCGATAATGAAAAACTGTTTTTT. Its protein product is CASSLVAADNEKLFF. Drawing the rest from reference TRBV7-9 and TRBJ1-4, the complete variable domain is DTGVSQNPRHKITKRGQNVTFRCDPISEHNRLYWYRQTLGQGPEFLTYFQNEAQLEKSRLLSDRFSAERPKGSFSTLEIQRTEQGDSAMYLCASSLVAADNEKLFFGSGTQLSVL.

This clone was seen once. The chain couples TRBV18 to TRBJ2-1; 11 nucleotides align to TRBD1. V was pared by 3 bases and J by 6 bases, with 7 bases of the junction left unmatched. CDR1 is KGHSH and CDR2 is LQKENI in the germline V gene. This CDR3 spans 16 amino acids. The CDR3 DNA sequence: TGTGCCAGCTCACCTAAGGTGGACAGGGGGCTCAATGAGCAGTTCTTC. Protein: CASSPKVDRGLNEQFF. Using reference TRBV18 and TRBJ2-1 for the parts outside the CDR3, the full variable domain is NAGVMQNPRHLVRRRGQEARLRCSPMKGHSHVYWYRQLPEEGLKFMVYLQKENIIDESGMPKERFSAEFPKEGPSILRIQQVVRGDSAAYFCASSPKVDRGLNEQFFGPGTRLTVL.

This clone was recorded only once. The rearrangement joins TRBV28 to TRBJ1-5; 12 positions match TRBD1. This CDR3 region has 19 residues. Germline V CDR1 and CDR2: MDHEN, SYDVKM. Trimming took 5 bases from V and 1 from J; bases not matched to a gene: 12. The CDR3 region is CASSPPFPGQGASNQPQHF. The CDR3 region has the DNA TGTGCCAGCAGTCCCCCCTTTCCGGGACAGGGGGCGAGCAATCAGCCCCAGCATTTT.

A few counts support this clone. This sequence joins TRBV7-2 and TRBJ2-5, with 9 positions matching TRBD2. Germline lookup yields CDR1 SGHTA and CDR2 FQGNSA. The CDR3 spans 14 residues. Losses at the gene ends were 2 bases for V and 2 bases for J; bases not matched to a gene: 0. DNA for the CDR3: TGTGCCAGCAGCTTACTAGCGGGACAAGAGACCCAGTACTTC. Translation gives CASSLLAGQETQYF.

The chain recombines TRBV10-1 with TRBJ2-5; D is ambiguous. The germline V and J ends were trimmed by 0 bases and 5 bases, with 10 bases remaining between them. The CDR3 runs to 14 residues. Germline assignment: CDR1 WNHNN and CDR2 SYGVQD (reference sequence). This CDR3 reads CASSESTPRETQYF. The CDR3 coding sequence is TGCGCCAGCAGTGAGTCGACTCCCCGGGAGACCCAGTACTTC.

This sequence joins TRBV28 and TRBJ2-7; 10 nucleotides agree with TRBD2. Trimming took 5 bases from V and 1 from J; bases not matched to a gene: 8. This CDR3 is 16 amino acids long. Germline loops: CDR1 MDHEN, CDR2 SYDVKM. The CDR3 nucleotides are TGTGCCAGCAGTATGCTTACTAGCGGGACTTCCTACGAGCAGTACTTC. This gives the protein CASSMLTSGTSYEQYF.

This chain links TRBV6-5 with TRBJ2-3; the match to TRBD1 covers 7 bases. The V segment lost 0 bases and the J segment 0 bases; nucleotides outside the gene matches: 0. This CDR3 region has 15 residues. Germline CDR1 MNHEY, CDR2 SVGAGI. The DNA of the CDR3 is TGTGCCAGCAGTTACTCGGGACAGAGCACAGATACGCAGTATTTT. Amino acid sequence: CASSYSGQSTDTQYF.

J is TRBJ1-5 and V is TRBV28; the match to TRBD1 covers 8 bases. Per germline, CDR1 MDHEN and CDR2 SYDVKM. V was clipped by 5 bases and J by 3 bases; unmatched bases: 9. The CDR3 loop spans 16 amino acids. CDR3 nucleotide sequence: TGTGCCAGCAGTCCCGGGACAGGAGGTAACAATCAGCCCCAGCATTTT. This codes for CASSPGTGGNNQPQHF.

CDR3 sequence: CASSITSGQETQYF. The CDR3 coding sequence is TGTGCCAGCAGCATTACTAGCGGTCAAGAGACCCAGTACTTC. This chain uses TRBV5-8 with TRBJ2-5; 8 nucleotides match TRBD2. CDR1 and CDR2 from the germline V gene are SGHTS and YDEGEE. This CDR3 spans 14 amino acids. After removal of 4 bases from V and 2 bases from J, the junction contained 4 bases not matched to a gene.

The chain employs TRBV2 and TRBJ2-7; 11 nucleotides line up with TRBD1. The CDR3 contains 15 residues. The J segment lost 4 bases and the V segment lost 3 bases, leaving 5 bases of the junction unmatched. From germline, CDR1 is SNHLY and CDR2 FYNNEI. This chain's CDR3 is CASSDPDRGRYEQYF. The CDR3 DNA reads TGTGCCAGCAGTGACCCGGACAGGGGGCGTTACGAGCAGTACTTC.

V gene TRBV25-1 combines with J gene TRBJ2-1; TRBD1 aligns across 7 bases. The length of the CDR3 is 15 residues. V gave up 7 bases and J gave up 4 bases; unmatched junction bases: 10. Per the germline V gene, CDR1 is MGHDK and CDR2 is SYGVNS. In DNA form, the CDR3 reads TGTGCCAGCATGGACCCGGGACAGCCTTACAATGAGCAGTTCTTC. This translates into CASMDPGQPYNEQFF.

The rearrangement joins TRBV27 to TRBJ1-5; D possibly corresponds to TRBD1 (5 bases). CDR3 length equals 16 residues. Germline CDR1 reads MNHEY; CDR2 reads SMNVEV (reference sequence). Deletions cut 2 bases from V and 5 bases from J, with 16 bases between. The chain's CDR3 is CASSLRFGGVYQPQHF. In nucleotides, the CDR3 is TGTGCCAGCAGTTTAAGGTTCGGGGGTGTGTATCAGCCCCAGCATTTT.

The chain employs TRBV7-9 and TRBJ1-2, with TRBD1 matching 8 bases. J was trimmed by 7 bases and V by 1 base; bases with no gene match: 5. Germline V gene sequence: CDR1 SEHNR, CDR2 FQNEAQ (reference sequence). The CDR3 has 14 amino acids. Written as DNA, the CDR3 is TGTGCCAGCAGCTTAGTTCAGGGGGCGGTTGGCTACACCTTC. Its translation: CASSLVQGAVGYTF. Full variable domain (outside the CDR3, taken from reference TRBV7-9 and TRBJ1-2): DTGVSQNPRHKITKRGQNVTFRCDPISEHNRLYWYRQTLGQGPEFLTYFQNEAQLEKSRLLSDRFSAERPKGSFSTLEIQRTEQGDSAMYLCASSLVQGAVGYTFGSGTRLTVV.

The chain recombines TRBV7-2 with TRBJ2-4, with D perhaps TRBD1 (5 bases). Trimming shortened V by 1 base and J by 0 bases, and 13 bases separated the two germline ends. This CDR3 region has 17 residues. Germline V CDR1 and CDR2: SGHTA, FQGNSA. DNA of the CDR3: TGTGCCAGCAGCTTAGGATGGGGCCCCTTAGCCAAAAACATTCAGTACTTC. It specifies CASSLGWGPLAKNIQYF.

The V call is TRBV5-1, the J call TRBJ1-2; 10 bases map to TRBD1. Germline V CDR1 and CDR2: SGHRS, YFSETQ. J gave up 8 bases and V 4 bases, and 8 bases lay outside the gene matches. The CDR3 length is 14 residues. The DNA of the CDR3 is TGCGCCAGCAGCATTGACAGGGGGCGCAGCGGCTACACCTTC. Its protein product is CASSIDRGRSGYTF.

The chain has TRBV5-1 and TRBJ1-1, with a possible D match to TRBD1 (5 bases). The CDR3 spans 14 residues. V was shortened by 0 bases and J by 1 base, with 7 bases between the two germline ends. Germline CDR1 and CDR2: SGHRS and YFSETQ. CDR3 nucleotide sequence: TGCGCCAGCAGCTTGGGACAGACGAACACTGAAGCTTTCTTT. It specifies CASSLGQTNTEAFF. The full variable domain, completed using reference TRBV5-1 and TRBJ1-1, is KAGVTQTPRYLIKTRGQQVTLSCSPISGHRSVSWYQQTPGQGLQFLFEYFSETQRNKGNFPGRFSGRQFSNSRSEMNVSTLELGDSALYLCASSLGQTNTEAFFGQGTRLTVV.

The table lists this clone with a few counts. The rearrangement joins TRBV5-1 to TRBJ1-2, with TRBD1 matching 8 bases. V dropped 0 bases and J dropped 6; count of bases not matched to a gene: 7. The V gene's germline CDR1 is SGHRS and CDR2 YFSETQ. The CDR3 runs to 15 residues. CDR3 coding DNA: TGCGCCAGCAGCTTGGGGGCAGGGGGCATTCATGGCTACACCTTC. It specifies CASSLGAGGIHGYTF.

The V call is TRBV2, the J call TRBJ2-2, with 10 positions matching TRBD1. This CDR3 has 15 residues. The V and J ends lost 8 bases and 6 bases, in that order; junction bases with no gene match: 9. The germline V gene encodes CDR1 SNHLY and CDR2 FYNNEI. In DNA form, the CDR3 reads TGTGCCAGCGGACCGGGACAGGGGTTGTCCGGGGAGCTGTTTTTT. Protein product: CASGPGQGLSGELFF.

The V call is TRBV6-5, the J call TRBJ2-7; possible D gene TRBD2, 6 bases. Germline V gene lookup returns CDR1 MNHEY and CDR2 SVGAGI. Trimming removed 6 bases from V and 0 bases from J, with 12 bases in between. The CDR3 extends over 14 amino acids. The CDR3 coding sequence is TGTGCCAGCAGCTCGGACTACAGCTCCTACGAGCAGTACTTC. It encodes CASSSDYSSYEQYF.

The chain carries TRBV7-7 and TRBJ2-2; 8 bases align to TRBD2. V trimming: 5 bases; J trimming: 2 bases; junction bases outside the gene matches: 7. The V gene's germline CDR1 is SSHAT and CDR2 FNYEAQ (reference sequence). The CDR3 runs to 16 residues. The CDR3: CASSPSGGGNTGELFF. Here the CDR3 DNA reads TGTGCCAGCAGCCCCTCGGGGGGGGGCAACACCGGGGAGCTGTTTTTT.

This CDR3 is CASSLDRDYGYTF. In DNA form, the CDR3 reads TGCGCCAGCAGCCTGGACAGGGACTATGGCTACACCTTC. The rearrangement uses TRBV5-1 and TRBJ1-2, with 8 bases aligning to TRBD1. The CDR3 sequence is 13 residues long. Per the germline V gene, CDR1 is SGHRS and CDR2 is YFSETQ. Germline trimming cut 4 bases from V and 3 bases from J; bases unmatched to any gene: 2.

V usage is TRBV11-2 and J usage is TRBJ2-7; 8 positions agree with TRBD2. The junction had 11 bases not matched to a gene; V was cut back by 3 bases and J by 4 bases. Germline CDR1 reads SGHAT; CDR2 reads FQNNGV. The CDR3 loop spans 16 amino acids. The CDR3 here is CASSFRQRETVYEQYF. The CDR3 coding sequence is TGTGCCAGCAGCTTCCGACAGCGGGAGACTGTGTACGAGCAGTACTTC. Looking up the rest from reference TRBV11-2 and TRBJ2-7 gives the full variable domain: EAGVAQSPRYKIIEKRQSVAFWCNPISGHATLYWYQQILGQGPKLLIQFQNNGVVDDSQLPKDRFSAERLKGVDSTLKIQPAKLEDSAVYLCASSFRQRETVYEQYFGPGTRLTVT.